Below, 22 T cell receptor beta chains from the same sample are listed, as sequenced in a study of T cells in localized non-small cell lung cancer. The data were produced by immunoSEQ multiplex PCR, yet TCRdb's version contains in-frame clones alone and is incomplete. The sample contains about 57,000 clones, 90% to 95% of which appear only once. The sequencing here drew on peripheral blood, taken before any cancer treatment. All receptors derive from a man aged 35 to 69 with stage I lung adenocarcinoma.

The chain uses TRBV28 and TRBJ2-3; 7 nucleotides agree with TRBD2. J gave up 4 bases and V 5 bases, and 6 bases lay outside the gene matches. Germline values: CDR1 MDHEN, CDR2 SYDVKM. The CDR3 sequence is 14 residues long. The CDR3 bases are TGTGCCAGCAGTGGCGGGAGATTAGCAGATACGCAGTATTTT. Translating it yields CASSGGRLADTQYF.

The chain couples TRBV9 to TRBJ2-7, with TRBD1 identical over 7 bases. The trim removed 4 bases at V and 4 bases at J, leaving 8 bases unmatched. This CDR3 comprises 14 residues. Germline V lookup: CDR1 SGDLS, CDR2 YYNGEE. The CDR3 loop reads CASSPEDRAYEQYF. Here the CDR3 DNA reads TGTGCCAGCAGCCCCGAAGACAGGGCTTACGAGCAGTACTTC.

The chain is built from TRBV14 and TRBJ2-5; 9 nucleotides align to TRBD1. With V trimmed by 3 bases and J by 4 bases, 6 bases remained unmatched. The germline V gene has CDR1 SGHDN and CDR2 FVKESK. The CDR3 contains 15 residues. CDR3 residues: CASSQGTGRRETQYF. CDR3 bases: TGTGCCAGCAGCCAGGGGACAGGGCGGAGAGAGACCCAGTACTTC.

The chain employs TRBV9 and TRBJ1-1; D is perhaps TRBD1 (5 bases). Between the trimmed V and J ends, which lost 4 bases and 3 bases, there was a span of 22 bases. CDR1 and CDR2 (germline): SGDLS, YYNGEE. The CDR3 totals 17 residues. CDR3 loop: CASSPRGVPGTDTEAFF. The CDR3 DNA follows: TGTGCCAGCAGCCCGCGGGGGGTGCCAGGCACTGACACTGAAGCTTTCTTT.

The chain uses TRBV2 and TRBJ2-5, with D tentatively TRBD2 (6 bases). This CDR3 comprises 13 residues. V lost 6 bases and J 5 bases, leaving 13 bases between the germline ends. Germline values: CDR1 SNHLY, CDR2 FYNNEI. This CDR3 reads CASRAGQWETQYF. The DNA of the CDR3 is TGTGCCAGCAGGGCGGGGCAGTGGGAGACCCAGTACTTC.

The rearrangement joins TRBV30 to TRBJ2-6; D call uncertain. The germline V and J ends were trimmed by 0 bases and 2 bases, with 2 bases remaining between them. Germline assignment: CDR1 GTSNPN and CDR2 SVGIG (reference sequence). CDR3 length: 13 residues. CDR3 amino acids: CAWSVPGANVLTF. CDR3 nucleotide sequence: TGTGCCTGGAGTGTACCTGGGGCCAACGTCCTGACTTTC.

The rearrangement uses TRBV7-3 and TRBJ2-1; the match to TRBD1 covers 9 bases. Germline V gene sequence: CDR1 SGHTA, CDR2 FQGTGA. The CDR3 consists of 17 residues. With 4 bases clipped from V and 1 base from J, the junction kept 8 bases outside the gene matches. The chain's CDR3 is CASSSPRDRVSYNEQFF. For the CDR3, the DNA is TGTGCCAGCAGCTCGCCCCGGGACAGGGTATCCTACAATGAGCAGTTCTTC. The variable domain in full, with the rest retrieved from reference TRBV7-3 and TRBJ2-1, is GAGVSQTPSNKVTEKGKYVELRCDPISGHTALYWYRQSLGQGPEFLIYFQGTGAADDSGLPNDRFFAVRPEGSVSTLKIQRTERGDSAVYLCASSSPRDRVSYNEQFFGPGTRLTVL.

J is TRBJ2-7 and V is TRBV6-5; 9 bases match TRBD1. The CDR3 length is 12 residues. The germline gives CDR1 MNHEY, CDR2 SVGAGI. V trimming: 7 bases; J trimming: 7 bases; junction bases outside the gene matches: 5. The CDR3: CASKQGAGEQYF. The DNA for the CDR3 is TGTGCCAGCAAACAGGGGGCAGGGGAGCAGTACTTC.

This clone was seen a handful of times. The chain links TRBV6-1 to TRBJ1-5; D call uncertain. With 1 base removed from V and 7 bases from J, the gap between germline ends came to 11 bases. CDR1 and CDR2 from the germline V gene are MNHNS and SASEGT. The CDR3 loop spans 14 amino acids. Here the CDR3 reads CASSEGRYGQPQHF. CDR3 bases: TGTGCCAGCAGTGAAGGGCGGTACGGCCAGCCCCAGCATTTT.

Comment on this clone: Other DNA sequences in this sample translate to the same CDR3. The J gene is TRBJ2-7, the V gene TRBV7-6; maybe TRBD1 (5 bases). Germline lookup yields CDR1 SGHVS and CDR2 FNYEAQ. This CDR3 spans 10 amino acids. V was pared by 6 bases and J by 13 bases, with 13 bases between. This CDR3 reads CASSRQSQYF. The CDR3 DNA sequence: TGTGCCAGCAGTCGACAGAGCCAATACTTC.

V is TRBV29-1 and J is TRBJ1-2; 12 bases fit TRBD1. The J segment lost 6 bases and the V segment lost 6 bases, leaving 8 bases of the junction unmatched. CDR1 is SQVTM and CDR2 is ANQGSEA in the germline V gene. The CDR3 extends over 14 amino acids. The CDR3 nucleotides are TGCAGCGTGGGACAGGGGGCAAAGGAGGATGGCTACACCTTC. Its protein is CSVGQGAKEDGYTF.

This rearrangement joins TRBV29-1 to TRBJ1-1, with unresolved D. Germline V gene data show CDR1 as SQVTM and CDR2 as ANQGSEA. This CDR3 is built from 10 residues. Trimming removed 7 bases at V and 1 base at J, with 4 bases between. CDR3: CSGWNTEAFF. The CDR3 nucleotides are TGCAGCGGTTGGAACACTGAAGCTTTCTTT.

V gene TRBV2 combines with J gene TRBJ2-4; maybe TRBD1 (5 bases). The CDR3 contains 13 residues. Germline assignment: CDR1 SNHLY and CDR2 FYNNEI. V lost 4 bases, J lost 6 bases, and 10 bases lay in between. CDR3 protein: CASSVQGTNIQYF. CDR3 nucleotides: TGTGCCAGCAGTGTCCAGGGCACAAACATTCAGTACTTC.

The V call is TRBV2, the J call TRBJ1-1, with TRBD1 as a possible D gene (5 bases). The V end lost 8 bases, the J end lost 2 bases, and 24 bases lay between the germline ends. Germline V CDR1 and CDR2: SNHLY, FYNNEI. This CDR3 has 17 amino acids. The CDR3 coding sequence is TGTGCCAGCGTAGTGGGGACGCTTGCGTTGAGAAACACTGAAGCTTTCTTT. Protein: CASVVGTLALRNTEAFF.

The gene calls are TRBV28 and TRBJ2-7; 7 bases align to TRBD1. The germline CDR1 and CDR2 sequences are MDHEN and SYDVKM. This CDR3 has 14 residues. V lost 1 base, J lost 4 bases, and 4 bases stayed unmatched. Here the CDR3 reads CASSLSTGTYEQYF. Written as DNA, the CDR3 is TGTGCCAGCAGTTTATCGACAGGGACATACGAGCAGTACTTC.

This clone was seen just once. V is TRBV12-5 and J is TRBJ2-1; either TRBD1 or TRBD2 may supply D (5 bases each). Germline values: CDR1 LGHNT, CDR2 FRNRAP. The V end lost 1 base, the J end lost 2 bases, and 9 bases lay between the germline ends. The CDR3 contains 15 residues. As DNA, the CDR3 is TGTGCTAGTGGTTTGGGAGGGGCTACCTACAATGAGCAGTTCTTC. It is translated as CASGLGGATYNEQFF. Filled out from reference TRBV12-5 and TRBJ2-1, the complete variable domain reads DARVTQTPRHKVTEMGQEVTMRCQPILGHNTVFWYRQTMMQGLELLAYFRNRAPLDDSGMPKDRFSAEMPDATLATLKIQPSEPRDSAVYFCASGLGGATYNEQFFGPGTRLTVL.

About this clone itself: The junction departs from germline at one end; a sequencing error may be responsible. The chain joins TRBV7-7 to TRBJ1-2; tentative D call: TRBD1 (6 bases). Per the germline V gene, CDR1 is SSHAT and CDR2 is FNYEAQ (reference sequence). This CDR3 is built from 13 residues. CDR3 residues: CASSPGQKAGYTF. The CDR3 DNA is TGTGCTAGCAGCCCGGGACAAAAGGCGGGCTACACCTTC.

In DNA form, the CDR3 reads TGTGCCACCTCTGATACTAGCAATGAGCAGTTCTTC. This translates into CATSDTSNEQFF. The V gene is TRBV19, the J gene TRBJ2-1; a weak D match, TRBD2 (5 bases). Germline CDR1 is LNHDA and CDR2 is SQIVND (reference sequence). This CDR3 is 12 amino acids long. V dropped 10 bases and J dropped 6 bases, with 13 bases sitting between them.

Points on this clone: Other nucleotide sequences from this sample produce the same CDR3. J is TRBJ2-7 and V is TRBV7-6; D gene unclear. The germline gives CDR1 SGHVS, CDR2 FNYEAQ. The CDR3 is 12 residues long. The germline V and J ends were trimmed by 4 bases and 0 bases, with 4 bases remaining between them. The CDR3 coding sequence is TGTGCCAGCAGCTCTAACTCCTACGAGCAGTACTTC. Translated, it gives CASSSNSYEQYF.

This clone was observed a handful of times. J is TRBJ2-7 and V is TRBV6-1; D gene ambiguous. This CDR3 is built from 15 residues. The V gene lost 1 base and the J gene lost 1 base, with 11 bases spanning the gap. Germline lookup yields CDR1 MNHNS and CDR2 SASEGT. CDR3 protein: CASSEDLTLSYEQYF. The CDR3 nucleotides are TGTGCCAGCAGTGAAGATCTAACACTGTCCTACGAGCAGTACTTC.

The chain joins TRBV5-4 to TRBJ2-2, with no clear D. Germline values: CDR1 SGHNT, CDR2 YYREEE (reference sequence). The V and J ends lost 4 bases and 0 bases respectively, with 13 bases between them. CDR3 length: 16 residues. The CDR3 region is CASSLATVANTGELFF. CDR3 coding DNA: TGTGCCAGCAGCCTGGCGACGGTAGCGAACACCGGGGAGCTGTTTTTT.

The chain recombines TRBV29-1 with TRBJ2-1, with D perhaps matching TRBD2 (5 bases). Trimming shortened V by 5 bases and J by 0 bases, and 14 bases separated the two germline ends. Germline CDR1 and CDR2: SQVTM and ANQGSEA. CDR3 length equals 15 residues. The CDR3 DNA is TGCAGCGTTTTACAGAGTACTAGCTCCTACAATGAGCAGTTCTTC. Its protein is CSVLQSTSSYNEQFF.